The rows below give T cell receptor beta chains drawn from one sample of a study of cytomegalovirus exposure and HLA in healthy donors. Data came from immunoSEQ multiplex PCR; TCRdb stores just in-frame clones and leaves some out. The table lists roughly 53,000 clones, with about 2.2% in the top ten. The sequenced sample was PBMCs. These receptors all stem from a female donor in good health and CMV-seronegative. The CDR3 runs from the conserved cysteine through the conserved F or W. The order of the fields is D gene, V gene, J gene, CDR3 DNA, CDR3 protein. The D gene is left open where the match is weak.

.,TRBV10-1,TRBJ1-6,TGCGCCAGCAGTGAAGGGGAACTACTGCCTGTTCACTCCTATAATTCACCCCTCCACTTT,CASSEGELLPVHSYNSPLHF
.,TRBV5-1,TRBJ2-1,TGCGCCAGCAGTTTCCCCGGACAAACGGAAAAGTTCTTC,CASSFPGQTEKFF
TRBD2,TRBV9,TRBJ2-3,TGTGCCAGCAGCGTAGGGAGTAGCGGGGCAGATACGCAGTATTTT,CASSVGSSGADTQYF
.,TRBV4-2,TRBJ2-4,TGTGCCAGCAGCCAAGAACTAGCCAAAAACATTCAGTACTTC,CASSQELAKNIQYF
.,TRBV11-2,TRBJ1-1,TGTGCCAGCAGCTTAGATCTGGGGAGGACTGAAGCTTTCTTT,CASSLDLGRTEAFF
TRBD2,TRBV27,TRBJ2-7,TGTGCCAGCGCCCCCGGACTAGTCTTTCCCTACGAGCAGTACTTC,CASAPGLVFPYEQYF
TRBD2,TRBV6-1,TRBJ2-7,TGTGCCAGCAAACAGACTAGCGGGAGCTCCTACGAGCAGTACTTC,CASKQTSGSSYEQYF
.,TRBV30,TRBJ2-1,TGTGCCTGGAGTCGAGCCTCGGAGCAGTTCTTC,CAWSRASEQFF
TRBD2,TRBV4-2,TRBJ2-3,TGTGCCAGCGGATCCGGGACTAGCGGGATTGCAGATACGCAGTATTTT,CASGSGTSGIADTQYF
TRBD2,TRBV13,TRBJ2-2,TGTGCCAGCAGCTTAGGCGGGCTAGCGGGTAACACCGGGGAGCTGTTTTTT,CASSLGGLAGNTGELFF
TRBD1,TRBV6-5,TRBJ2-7,TGTGCCAGCAGAAGGACAGGGAGATACTACGAGCAGTACTTC,CASRRTGRYYEQYF
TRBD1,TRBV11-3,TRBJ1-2,TGTGCCAGCACCACAGGGGTGAACTATGGCTACACCTTC,CASTTGVNYGYTF
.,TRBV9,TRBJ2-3,TGTGCCAGCAGCGTAGCGGGGGGCTACACAGATACGCAGTATTTT,CASSVAGGYTDTQYF
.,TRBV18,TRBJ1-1,TGTGCCAGCTCACCAATCCCCCGGCCATCGGGCACTGAAGCTTTCTTT,CASSPIPRPSGTEAFF
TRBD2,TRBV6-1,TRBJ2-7,TGTGCCAGCAGTGAACTAGCGGGGGGCTCCTACGAGCAGTACTTC,CASSELAGGSYEQYF
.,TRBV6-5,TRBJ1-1,TGTGCCAGCAGTTACTCCCGGAGACGGCACACTGAAGCTTTCTTT,CASSYSRRRHTEAFF
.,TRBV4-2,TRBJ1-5,TGTGCCAGCAGCCAAGATGGTCGTGGGGGGAATCAGCCCCAGCATTTT,CASSQDGRGGNQPQHF